The present T cell receptor (beta chain) was sequenced within a study of T cell repertoires in cytomegalovirus infection. About the research overall: The authors used CMV epitopes that were HLA-C-restricted (recently identified) and HLA-B-restricted (well studied). A matching HLA type, together with CMV infection, was signaled by public TCR beta signatures.

CDR3 size: 16 residues. Germline V lookup: CDR1 SEHNR, CDR2 FQNEAQ (reference sequence). Trimming cost V 0 bases and J 4 bases; bases outside gene matches: 8. Each CDR3 protein is one row after TCRdb ran MiXCR on the reads. The sample consists of a few hundred thousand distinct CDR3 sequences, 25% to 35% of them appearing once. This clonotype was detected only a few times. What it binds is unknown. Sample: cultured PBMCs, taken from culture after CMV antigen stimulation. The chain has TRBV7-9 and TRBJ2-7; TRBD1 agrees at 8 bases. This sequence originates from a human donor in good health (CMV status not recorded). Some clones in this sample may be carry-over from other donors' samples. The CDR3 nucleotides read TGTGCCAGCAGCTTAGCGCGGCAGGGGGCGAGGTACGAGCAGTACTTC. Translation gives CASSLARQGARYEQYF.